One and the same sample provided the 27 T cell receptor beta chains below, sequenced in a study of shared clonotypes between healthy human individuals. The table came from immunoSEQ multiplex PCR; TCRdb's copy has only in-frame clones and leaves some out. The data show 1.5 million to 1.9 million clones, with around 98% seen just once and roughly 0.4% held by the top ten. The sequenced sample was naive CD4+ T cells sorted from blood. The subset was: CD45RA+ positively selected. The receptors originated from a man under 40 in good health.

V usage is TRBV5-1 and J usage is TRBJ2-7; D may be TRBD1 (6 bases). CDR1 is SGHRS and CDR2 is YFSETQ in the germline V gene. The CDR3 consists of 14 residues. The ends were cut back, 0 bases at V and 4 bases at J, with 11 bases in the middle. The CDR3 region is CASSLDRAWYEQYF. CDR3 DNA sequence: TGCGCCAGCAGCTTGGACAGGGCCTGGTACGAGCAGTACTTC.

V and J are TRBV29-1 and TRBJ2-3, with D unclear. V was shortened by 2 bases and J by 4 bases, with 1 base between the two germline ends. The germline V gene encodes CDR1 SQVTM and CDR2 ANQGSEA. This CDR3 spans 10 amino acids. The CDR3 DNA is TGCAGCGTTGAACCAGATACGCAGTATTTT. It translates to CSVEPDTQYF.

This chain connects TRBV20-1 to TRBJ2-5, with D uncertain. The V and J ends lost 7 bases and 1 base respectively, with 7 bases between them. The CDR3 has 11 residues. Germline CDR1 is DFQATT and CDR2 is SNEGSKA (reference sequence). This CDR3 reads CSGSLQETQYF. The CDR3, as DNA: TGCAGTGGTTCCCTCCAAGAGACCCAGTACTTC.

The rearrangement uses TRBV6-5 and TRBJ2-7; TRBD1 matches 7 bases. CDR1 is MNHEY, CDR2 SVGAGI, per germline. V gave up 6 bases and J gave up 6 bases; unmatched junction bases: 5. The CDR3 loop spans 12 amino acids. The chain's CDR3 is CASRTDRSEQYF. The CDR3 region has the DNA TGTGCCAGCAGGACGGACAGGTCCGAGCAGTACTTC.

V is TRBV5-4 and J is TRBJ1-2; D remains ambiguous. Per the germline V gene, CDR1 is SGHNT and CDR2 is YYREEE (reference sequence). CDR3 length equals 17 residues. V was clipped by 0 bases and J by 2 bases, with 17 bases between them. The CDR3 nucleotides are TGTGCCAGCAGCTTGGTGGGCAGTGATCGCGGGAACTATGGCTACACCTTC. It yields the protein CASSLVGSDRGNYGYTF.

V is TRBV7-6 and J is TRBJ2-7; D unclear. The CDR3 has 18 residues. V gave up 2 bases and J gave up 2 bases, with 22 bases separating them. The V gene's germline CDR1 is SGHVS and CDR2 FNYEAQ. CDR3 nucleotides: TGTGCCAGCAGCTTATCCCCGCCCGTGGGTACCCAAGCCTACGAGCAGTACTTC. As protein: CASSLSPPVGTQAYEQYF. The full variable domain, completed using reference TRBV7-6 and TRBJ2-7, is GAGVSQSPRYKVTKRGQDVALRCDPISGHVSLYWYRQALGQGPEFLTYFNYEAQQDKSGLPNDRFSAERPEGSISTLTIQRTEQRDSAMYRCASSLSPPVGTQAYEQYFGPGTRLTVT.

The DNA of the CDR3 is TGTGCCAGCTCACCATTCACGACAGGGGGCGGGGAGACCCAGTACTTC. Its translation is CASSPFTTGGGETQYF. The chain links TRBV18 to TRBJ2-5; the match to TRBD1 covers 10 bases. Germline V CDR1 and CDR2: KGHSH, LQKENI. This CDR3 region has 16 residues. V was pared by 2 bases and J by 5 bases, with 8 bases of the junction left unmatched. Filled out from reference TRBV18 and TRBJ2-5, the complete variable domain reads NAGVMQNPRHLVRRRGQEARLRCSPMKGHSHVYWYRQLPEEGLKFMVYLQKENIIDESGMPKERFSAEFPKEGPSILRIQQVVRGDSAAYFCASSPFTTGGGETQYFGPGTRLLVL.

The rearrangement links TRBV11-2 to TRBJ2-2, with D perhaps matching TRBD1 or TRBD2 (5 bases each). Trimming left V 1 base short and J 4 bases short, with 13 bases between. The length of the CDR3 is 16 residues. The V gene's germline CDR1 is SGHAT and CDR2 FQNNGV. The CDR3 loop reads CASSLVVQRGTGELFF. The DNA of the CDR3 is TGTGCCAGCAGCTTAGTGGTGCAGAGGGGCACCGGGGAGCTGTTTTTT.

This chain uses TRBV5-4 with TRBJ2-7, with D unresolved. The V and J ends lost 4 bases and 1 base respectively, with 12 bases between them. CDR1 and CDR2 (germline): SGHNT, YYREEE (reference sequence). The CDR3 is made up of 14 amino acids. In DNA form, the CDR3 reads TGTGCCAGCAGCCGCCCTTCAGGTTCCTACGAGCAGTACTTC. It yields the protein CASSRPSGSYEQYF.

J is TRBJ2-7 and V is TRBV13; weak D call: TRBD2 (5 bases). This CDR3 has 14 amino acids. V was shortened by 4 bases and J by 7 bases, with 17 bases between the two germline ends. The germline V gene has CDR1 PRHDT and CDR2 FYEKMQ (reference sequence). The CDR3 loop reads CASSSRRLGIEQYF. In DNA form, the CDR3 reads TGTGCCAGCAGCTCCCGGAGGCTCGGGATTGAGCAGTACTTC.

This rearrangement joins TRBV5-1 to TRBJ2-2; 10 positions agree with TRBD1. V lost 4 bases and J lost 5; bases outside the gene matches: 2. CDR1 and CDR2 (germline): SGHRS, YFSETQ. The CDR3 contains 14 residues. The CDR3 region is CASSKGQGTGELFF. Written as DNA, the CDR3 is TGCGCCAGCAGCAAGGGACAGGGGACCGGGGAGCTGTTTTTT.

The chain has TRBV7-3 and TRBJ2-2; D is possibly TRBD1 or TRBD2 (5 bases each). The V end was cut by 5 bases, the J end by 4 bases, with 11 bases between. CDR3 length: 14 residues. The germline V gene encodes CDR1 SGHTA and CDR2 FQGTGA. CDR3 in amino acids: CASSPGTRTGELFF. The CDR3 DNA reads as TGTGCCAGCAGCCCTGGGACCCGCACCGGGGAGCTGTTTTTT.

This chain joins TRBV10-3 and TRBJ1-1; D unclear. Deletions cut 3 bases from V and 6 bases from J, with 14 bases between. This CDR3 region has 14 residues. The germline gives CDR1 ENHRY, CDR2 SYGVKD. The CDR3 here is CAISESRNTAEAFF. The CDR3, as DNA: TGTGCCATCAGTGAATCCAGGAATACCGCTGAAGCTTTCTTT.

The chain couples TRBV5-4 to TRBJ2-3, with a tentative D call TRBD2 (6 bases). In germline, CDR1 is SGHNT, CDR2 YYREEE (reference sequence). The CDR3 is 14 amino acids. Deletions cut 4 bases from V and 2 bases from J, with 11 bases between. CDR3 DNA: TGTGCCAGCAGCCACCCTAGCGACACAGATACGCAGTATTTT. It yields the protein CASSHPSDTDTQYF.

The chain has TRBV11-1 and TRBJ2-2; TRBD1 matches at 7 bases. This CDR3 region has 15 residues. CDR1 is SGHAT and CDR2 is FQDESV in the germline V gene (reference sequence). V was pared by 2 bases and J by 5 bases, with 5 bases of the junction left unmatched. This CDR3 reads CASSLLGGRTGELFF. CDR3 coding DNA: TGTGCCAGCAGCTTACTAGGGGGCAGGACCGGGGAGCTGTTTTTT.

The rearrangement links TRBV7-6 to TRBJ1-4; a possible D gene is TRBD1 (5 bases). The CDR3 covers 13 residues. The germline V gene has CDR1 SGHVS and CDR2 FNYEAQ. V lost 7 bases to trimming and J lost 3 bases, with 9 bases between them. CDR3 nucleotides: TGTGCCAGCACCCTAGGGGCTAATGAAAAACTGTTTTTT. This translates into CASTLGANEKLFF.

V is TRBV7-2 and J is TRBJ2-6; perhaps TRBD2 as D (6 bases). V was shortened by 4 bases and J by 0 bases, with 10 bases between the two germline ends. The germline CDR1 and CDR2 sequences are SGHTA and FQGNSA. CDR3 size: 16 residues. CDR3 residues: CASSSRLVSGANVLTF. As DNA, the CDR3 is TGTGCCAGCAGCTCCCGACTAGTCTCTGGGGCCAACGTCCTGACTTTC.

The chain employs TRBV7-6 and TRBJ2-1; 9 nucleotides match TRBD2. V was pared by 5 bases and J by 7 bases, with 6 bases of the junction left unmatched. CDR1 and CDR2 (germline): SGHVS, FNYEAQ. This CDR3 spans 14 amino acids. The CDR3 DNA follows: TGTGCCAGCAGCCGGGCGGGAGGGCAGAATGAGCAGTTCTTC. Translating gives CASSRAGGQNEQFF.

The chain combines TRBV10-3 with TRBJ2-1; 10 bases map to TRBD2. Trimming cost V 6 bases and J 5 bases; bases outside gene matches: 7. CDR3 length equals 15 residues. Germline V gene sequence: CDR1 ENHRY, CDR2 SYGVKD. The chain's CDR3 is CAIRPGTSANNEQFF. For the CDR3, the DNA is TGTGCCATCAGGCCCGGGACTAGCGCTAACAATGAGCAGTTCTTC.

V gene TRBV7-2 combines with J gene TRBJ2-2; weak D call: TRBD1 (5 bases). V was shortened by 1 base and J by 1 base, with 13 bases between the two germline ends. The CDR3 extends over 17 amino acids. CDR1 SGHTA and CDR2 FQGNSA come from the germline V gene. CDR3 sequence: CASSLGGSRLNTGELFF. DNA of the CDR3: TGTGCCAGCAGCTTAGGGGGCAGTCGATTGAACACCGGGGAGCTGTTTTTT.

CDR3 DNA: TGTGCCAGCAGTGTGACGGACACCTGGAGCTCCTACAATGAGCAGTTCTTC. This codes for CASSVTDTWSSYNEQFF. V and J are TRBV2 and TRBJ2-1; possibly TRBD1 for D (5 bases). The CDR3 has 17 amino acids. Germline CDR1 and CDR2: SNHLY and FYNNEI. V lost 4 bases, J lost 0 bases, and 16 bases lay in between.

This chain links TRBV11-2 with TRBJ1-1; TRBD1 matches at 12 bases. CDR1 and CDR2 from the germline V gene are SGHAT and FQNNGV. With V trimmed by 4 bases and J by 3 bases, 9 bases remained unmatched. CDR3 size: 17 residues. CDR3 residues: CASSSAGGTGGYTEAFF. As DNA, the CDR3 is TGTGCCAGCAGCTCGGCCGGGGGGACAGGGGGCTACACTGAAGCTTTCTTT.

The genes are TRBV7-3 and TRBJ2-7, with TRBD2 matching 10 bases. Germline CDR1 reads SGHTA; CDR2 reads FQGTGA. The CDR3 has 15 amino acids. V was pared by 5 bases and J by 5 bases, with 9 bases of the junction left unmatched. The CDR3 region is CASSKPGLANHEQYF. In nucleotides, the CDR3 is TGTGCCAGCAGCAAGCCGGGACTAGCGAACCACGAGCAGTACTTC.

V usage is TRBV9 and J usage is TRBJ2-1; D could derive from TRBD1 or TRBD2 (5 bases each). V was pared by 2 bases and J by 0 bases, with 12 bases between. Germline V gene lookup returns CDR1 SGDLS and CDR2 YYNGEE. This CDR3 has 16 residues. CDR3 in DNA: TGTGCCAGCAGCGTTTACGGGGCGGGCTCCTACAATGAGCAGTTCTTC. Residues: CASSVYGAGSYNEQFF.

This chain joins TRBV5-4 and TRBJ2-1; TRBD1 matches 8 bases. This CDR3 spans 15 amino acids. The ends lost 0 bases at V and 4 bases at J; junction bases unmatched: 3. Germline assignment: CDR1 SGHNT and CDR2 YYREEE (reference sequence). The chain's CDR3 is CASSLGGQGYNEQFF. CDR3 coding DNA: TGTGCCAGCAGCTTGGGTGGACAGGGTTACAATGAGCAGTTCTTC.

This chain links TRBV25-1 with TRBJ1-2; 12 nucleotides align to TRBD1. In germline, CDR1 is MGHDK, CDR2 SYGVNS. The junction had 11 bases not matched to a gene; V was cut back by 9 bases and J by 0 bases. The CDR3 spans 17 residues. CDR3 bases: TGTGCCAGTCAGCCAGGGACAGGGGGCGCCTCTAACTATGGCTACACCTTC. This sequence encodes CASQPGTGGASNYGYTF.

The gene calls are TRBV5-1 and TRBJ2-7; TRBD2 matches 13 bases. Germline values: CDR1 SGHRS, CDR2 YFSETQ. J gave up 5 bases and V 4 bases, and 9 bases lay outside the gene matches. The CDR3 runs 16 residues. The CDR3 is CASSRMTSGRINEQYF. CDR3 nucleotides: TGCGCCAGCAGCCGTATGACTAGCGGGAGGATAAACGAGCAGTACTTC.